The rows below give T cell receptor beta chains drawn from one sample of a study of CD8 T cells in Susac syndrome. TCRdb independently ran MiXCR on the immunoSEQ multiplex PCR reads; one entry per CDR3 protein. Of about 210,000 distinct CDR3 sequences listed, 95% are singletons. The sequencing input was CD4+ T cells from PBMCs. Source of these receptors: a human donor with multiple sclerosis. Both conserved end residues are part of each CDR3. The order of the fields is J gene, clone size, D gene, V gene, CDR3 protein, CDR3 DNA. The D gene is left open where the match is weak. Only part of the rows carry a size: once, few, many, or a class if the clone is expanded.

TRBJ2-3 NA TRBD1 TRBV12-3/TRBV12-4 CASGKGQLSTDTQYF TGTGCCAGCGGTAAGGGACAGCTTAGCACAGATACGCAGTATTTT
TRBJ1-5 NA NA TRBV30 CAWSVVAGNQPQHF TGTGCCTGGAGTGTAGTTGCTGGGAATCAGCCCCAGCATTTT
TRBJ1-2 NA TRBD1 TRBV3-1 CASSQVDRGNYGYTF TGTGCCAGCAGCCAGGTGGACAGGGGTAACTATGGCTACACCTTC
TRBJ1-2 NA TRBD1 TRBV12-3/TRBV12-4 CASSLSQGAMGYTF TGTGCCAGCAGTTTATCCCAGGGGGCTATGGGCTACACCTTC
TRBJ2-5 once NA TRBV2 CASRRGTQETQYF TGTGCCAGCCGGCGGGGAACCCAAGAGACCCAGTACTTC
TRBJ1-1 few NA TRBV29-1 CSVTQGDRTEAFF TGCAGCGTAACACAGGGTGATCGGACTGAAGCTTTCTTT
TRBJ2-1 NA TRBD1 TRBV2 CASSTPGQGFGNEQFF TGTGCCAGCAGTACCCCGGGACAGGGCTTCGGCAATGAGCAGTTCTTC
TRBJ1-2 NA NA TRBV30 CAYEREYYGYTF TGTGCATACGAAAGGGAGTACTATGGCTACACCTTC
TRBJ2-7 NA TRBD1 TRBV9 CASPPGQGIYEQYF TGTGCCAGCCCCCCGGGACAGGGAATCTACGAGCAGTACTTC
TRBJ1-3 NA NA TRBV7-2 CASSLAGLVTIYF TGTGCCAGCAGCTTAGCAGGGTTGGTCACCATATATTTT
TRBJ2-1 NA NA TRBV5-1 CASSWDLGPPEFF TGCGCCAGCAGCTGGGATTTAGGCCCGCCGGAGTTCTTC
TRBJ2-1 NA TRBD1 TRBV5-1 CASSPRQGATVGEQFF TGCGCCAGCAGCCCCAGACAGGGGGCAACGGTGGGTGAGCAGTTCTTC
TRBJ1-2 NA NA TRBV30 CAWARGGISNYGYTF TGTGCCTGGGCACGAGGGGGGATATCTAACTATGGCTACACCTTC
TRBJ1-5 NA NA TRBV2 CASSPPGPGMAQHF TGTGCCAGCAGCCCTCCGGGCCCCGGGATGGCCCAGCATTTT
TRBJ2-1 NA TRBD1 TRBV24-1 CATSTGDSSSYNEQFF TGTGCCACCAGTACAGGGGACAGCAGCTCCTACAATGAGCAGTTCTTC
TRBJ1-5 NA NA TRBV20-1 CSARVDSNQPQHF TGCAGTGCTAGAGTGGATAGCAATCAGCCCCAGCATTTT
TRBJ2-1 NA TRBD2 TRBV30 CAWSFGGLAGEQFF TGTGCCTGGAGCTTTGGGGGCCTAGCGGGGGAGCAGTTCTTC
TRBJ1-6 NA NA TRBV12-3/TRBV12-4 CASRGSDSPLHF TGTGCCAGCAGGGGGTCTGATTCACCCCTCCACTTT
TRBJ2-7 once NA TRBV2 CASSVQGNYEQYF TGTGCCAGCAGTGTGCAGGGAAACTACGAGCAGTACTTC
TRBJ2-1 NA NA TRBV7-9 CASRMGGGLSYNEQFF TGTGCCAGCAGGATGGGCGGGGGCCTCTCCTACAATGAGCAGTTCTTC
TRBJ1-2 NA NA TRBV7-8 CASSRGARDYGYTF TGTGCCAGCAGCAGGGGGGCTCGAGACTATGGCTACACCTTC
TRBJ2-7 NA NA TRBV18 CASSPGGGTYEQYF TGTGCCAGCTCACCCGGCGGGGGCACCTACGAGCAGTACTTC
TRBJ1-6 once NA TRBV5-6 CASSQLAGNSPLHF TGTGCCAGCAGCCAACTCGCAGGGAATTCACCCCTCCACTTT
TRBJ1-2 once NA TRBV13 CASSLGWNYGYTF TGTGCCAGCAGCTTAGGATGGAACTATGGCTACACCTTC
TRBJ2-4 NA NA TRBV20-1 CSAAAGIDRFKNIQYF TGCAGTGCTGCCGCCGGGATAGACAGATTCAAAAACATTCAGTACTTC
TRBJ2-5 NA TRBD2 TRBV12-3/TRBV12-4 CASSPALAGVETQYF TGTGCCAGCAGTCCCGCCCTAGCGGGGGTAGAGACCCAGTACTTC
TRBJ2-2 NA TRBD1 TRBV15 CATSRAGQMNTGELFF TGTGCCACCAGCAGAGCGGGACAGATGAACACCGGGGAGCTGTTTTTT
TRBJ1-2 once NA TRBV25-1 CASSSMSVGTDFYGYTF TGTGCCAGCAGCTCAATGTCAGTTGGGACGGACTTCTATGGCTACACCTTC
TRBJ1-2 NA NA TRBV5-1 CASSLVGGEYTF TGCGCCAGCAGCCTCGTTGGCGGGGAATACACCTTC
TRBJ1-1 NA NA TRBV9 CASSVASTGRTEAFF TGTGCCAGCAGCGTAGCTAGCACAGGGCGGACTGAAGCTTTCTTT
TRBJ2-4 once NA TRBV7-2 CASSLTGWDIQYF TGTGCCAGCAGCTTAACCGGGTGGGACATTCAGTACTTC
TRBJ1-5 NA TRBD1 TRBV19 CASGQGLPGPQHF TGTGCCAGTGGACAGGGGCTCCCAGGGCCCCAGCATTTT
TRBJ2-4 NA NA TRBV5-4 CASSPQGIDIQYF TGTGCCAGCAGTCCGCAGGGAATTGACATTCAGTACTTC
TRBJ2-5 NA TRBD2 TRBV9 CASSVEPSGEETQYF TGTGCCAGCAGCGTCGAACCTAGCGGGGAAGAGACCCAGTACTTC
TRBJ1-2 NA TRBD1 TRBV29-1 CSVEDGDRGPSTF TGCAGCGTTGAAGATGGGGACAGGGGTCCCTCCACCTTC
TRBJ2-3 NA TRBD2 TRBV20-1 CSARVGPSGDRPDTQYF TGCAGTGCTAGAGTAGGGCCTAGCGGGGATCGTCCGGATACGCAGTATTTT